This T cell receptor beta chain was documented in a study of PD-1 blockade in classical Hodgkin lymphoma. Findings and caveats of the study: Complete responders matched newly diagnosed patients in baseline diversity. Repertoire difference causes, possibly disease activity or prior therapy, remain undefined.

Autologous stem cell transplantation was followed by relapse in every patient, and brentuximab vedotin exposure varied. Purification of CD4+ T cells from thawed PBMCs was performed via magnetic negative selection. Libraries were prepared by immunoSEQ multiplex PCR; TCRdb keeps only in-frame clonotypes and omits some of them. The data contain around 900 clones, roughly 85% of them singletons. As for this clone: Antigen specificity is unknown.

V shed 5 bases and J shed 8 bases, with 19 bases lying between them. There are 15 residues in the CDR3. Germline CDR1 reads MDHEN; CDR2 reads SYDVKM. This material consisted of CD4+ T cells from blood, taken at baseline. This TCR was recovered from a human donor with classical Hodgkin lymphoma. The chain employs TRBV28 and TRBJ2-4; tentatively, D is TRBD1 (7 bases). The CDR3 nucleotides read TGTGCCAGCAGTGCCCCATGGGGGGACAGTGACATTCAGTACTTC. This translates into CASSAPWGDSDIQYF.